The 14 T cell receptor beta chains below all came from one sample that was sequenced in a study of OX40 agonist ivuxolimab in advanced cancers. Profiled with immunoSEQ multiplex PCR; TCRdb holds only in-frame clones, not every one. This table holds approximately 76,000 clones, 93% found once. The specimen was CD4+ or CD8+ T cells sorted from blood, collected in a trial of the OX40 agonist ivuxolimab. The receptors were sampled from an adult with an advanced solid tumor such as melanoma, head and neck, liver or kidney cancer.

This clone was detected once. This chain uses TRBV6-1 with TRBJ2-6; 8 bases map to TRBD2. Losses at the gene ends were 3 bases for V and 2 bases for J; bases not matched to a gene: 6. This CDR3 comprises 17 residues. Germline V gene sequence: CDR1 MNHNS, CDR2 SASEGT. The CDR3 is CASSDLARGAGANVLTF. CDR3 coding DNA: TGTGCCAGCAGTGACTTGGCGCGGGGGGCTGGGGCCAACGTCCTGACTTTC.

Comments on this clone: A read error may produce the germline difference seen at one junction end. The V and J genes are TRBV29-1 and TRBJ2-1, with 7 bases aligning to TRBD2. This CDR3 comprises 14 residues. The germline gives CDR1 SQVTM, CDR2 ANQGSEA. The CDR3 loop reads CSIEGGGLDNEQFF. CDR3 sequence (DNA): TGCAGCATTGAAGGCGGGGGTTTGGACAATGAGCAGTTCTTC.

CDR3 region: CASSRQPSSGNTIYF. CDR3 in DNA: TGTGCCAGCAGCCGACAGCCTAGCTCTGGAAACACCATATATTTT. The chain couples TRBV9 to TRBJ1-3, with a weak D call TRBD1 (5 bases). The CDR3 runs 15 residues. Trimming removed 4 bases from V and 0 bases from J, with 11 bases in between. Looked up from germline, CDR1 is SGDLS and CDR2 is YYNGEE.

V usage is TRBV9 and J usage is TRBJ2-7; D is undetermined. Germline V gene lookup returns CDR1 SGDLS and CDR2 YYNGEE. This CDR3 contains 13 residues. V shed 1 base and J shed 5 bases, with 10 bases lying between them. CDR3 protein: CASSVPPGDEQYF. DNA of the CDR3: TGTGCCAGCAGCGTACCACCTGGGGACGAGCAGTACTTC.

A single count supports this clone. The gene calls are TRBV9 and TRBJ2-7; a possible D gene is TRBD2 (7 bases). Germline V CDR1 and CDR2: SGDLS, YYNGEE. This CDR3 contains 14 residues. V was cut by 4 bases and J by 3 bases, with 14 bases left in between. CDR3 nucleotide sequence: TGTGCCAGCAGCAAGGGGGGGGACCTCTACGAGCAGTACTTC. As protein: CASSKGGDLYEQYF.

This chain connects TRBV27 to TRBJ2-5, with 7 bases aligning to TRBD2. Germline lookup yields CDR1 MNHEY and CDR2 SMNVEV (reference sequence). Trimming cost V 5 bases and J 5 bases; bases outside gene matches: 14. CDR3 length: 16 amino acids. This CDR3 reads CASSPRRAGSIETQYF. In nucleotides, the CDR3 is TGTGCCAGCAGTCCTCGTCGAGCGGGGAGTATTGAGACCCAGTACTTC.

This chain links TRBV5-6 with TRBJ2-2; D possibly corresponds to TRBD1 (5 bases). V was trimmed by 0 bases and J by 4 bases, leaving 16 bases between them. The CDR3 contains 17 residues. Germline V gene sequence: CDR1 SGHDT, CDR2 YYEEEE. The CDR3 bases are TGTGCCAGCAGCTTGGTGGCGCCAGGACAAGGCACCGGGGAGCTGTTTTTT. Translating it yields CASSLVAPGQGTGELFF.

This rearrangement joins TRBV7-9 to TRBJ2-3; possible D gene TRBD2, 6 bases. Germline loops: CDR1 SEHNR, CDR2 FQNEAQ (reference sequence). V was cut by 1 base and J by 4 bases, with 12 bases left in between. The CDR3 totals 15 residues. The CDR3 DNA reads TGTGCCAGCAGCTTAGTCCAGCGGGCCCCAGATACGCAGTATTTT. It encodes CASSLVQRAPDTQYF.

The chain employs TRBV5-6 and TRBJ2-7; 9 nucleotides align to TRBD1. The CDR3 has 15 residues. The V gene end was trimmed by 4 bases and the J gene end by 9 bases; junction bases not matched to a gene: 14. Germline values: CDR1 SGHDT, CDR2 YYEEEE. CDR3 loop: CASSPRQGVWAVQYF. CDR3 bases: TGTGCCAGCAGCCCTCGACAGGGGGTTTGGGCGGTGCAGTACTTC. Full variable domain (remainder filled in from reference TRBV5-6 and TRBJ2-7): DAGVTQSPTHLIKTRGQQVTLRCSPKSGHDTVSWYQQALGQGPQFIFQYYEEEERQRGNFPDRFSGHQFPNYSSELNVNALLLGDSALYLCASSPRQGVWAVQYFGPGTRLTVT.

V gene TRBV27 combines with J gene TRBJ2-1; tentative D call: TRBD1 (6 bases). The CDR3 extends over 16 amino acids. Germline CDR1 reads MNHEY; CDR2 reads SMNVEV (reference sequence). Trimming left V 5 bases short and J 7 bases short, with 21 bases between. CDR3 coding DNA: TGTGCCAGCAGTCTCGGGCCCCCCGAACAGGGAAATGAGCAGTTCTTC. Protein sequence: CASSLGPPEQGNEQFF.

This chain uses TRBV30 with TRBJ1-3, with TRBD1 identical over 7 bases. Trimming took 1 base from V and 7 from J; bases not matched to a gene: 4. This CDR3 region has 13 residues. Germline V gives CDR1 GTSNPN, CDR2 SVGIG (reference sequence). CDR3 in amino acids: CAWSAAGGNTIYF. CDR3 coding DNA: TGTGCCTGGAGTGCGGCAGGGGGGAACACCATATATTTT.

The V call is TRBV9, the J call TRBJ2-1, with TRBD2 matching 8 bases. The CDR3 sequence is 18 residues long. V dropped 0 bases and J dropped 7; count of bases not matched to a gene: 15. Germline lookup yields CDR1 SGDLS and CDR2 YYNGEE. CDR3 region: CASSVGERGRVGGNEQFF. DNA for the CDR3: TGTGCCAGCAGCGTAGGAGAGCGGGGGCGAGTGGGGGGGAATGAGCAGTTCTTC. Full variable domain (outside the CDR3, taken from reference TRBV9 and TRBJ2-1): DSGVTQTPKHLITATGQRVTLRCSPRSGDLSVYWYQQSLDQGLQFLIQYYNGEERAKGNILERFSAQQFPDLHSELNLSSLELGDSALYFCASSVGERGRVGGNEQFFGPGTRLTVL.

This chain links TRBV5-1 with TRBJ1-1, with a possible D match to TRBD1 (5 bases). The germline V gene encodes CDR1 SGHRS and CDR2 YFSETQ. The V end lost 3 bases, the J end lost 0 bases, and 15 bases lay between the germline ends. This CDR3 comprises 16 residues. The CDR3 sequence: CASSSTRDRLNTEAFF. The CDR3, as DNA: TGCGCCAGCAGCTCAACCCGGGACCGTTTGAACACTGAAGCTTTCTTT.

The V gene is TRBV9, the J gene TRBJ1-1; no reliable D call. Germline-derived CDR1 and CDR2 are SGDLS and YYNGEE. The CDR3 totals 14 residues. V was clipped by 2 bases and J by 3 bases, with 11 bases between them. CDR3 amino acids: CASSVISGDTEAFF. In nucleotides, the CDR3 is TGTGCCAGCAGCGTTATCTCTGGGGACACTGAAGCTTTCTTT.